The 30 T cell receptor beta chains given below trace back to one sample, sequenced in a study of blood T cell repertoires in COVID-19. Sequencing used immunoSEQ multiplex PCR; TCRdb keeps in-frame clones, though not all of them. The sample lists about 87,000 clones, roughly 75% occurring once. The sequencing input was peripheral blood. These receptors came from a woman in her forties or fifties with acute or convalescent COVID-19.

This clone came up once. The V call is TRBV3-1 (or the pseudogene TRBV3-2), the J call TRBJ2-3; maybe TRBD2 (5 bases). V lost 1 base and J 0 bases, leaving 8 bases between the germline ends. The CDR3 totals 15 residues. Germline CDR1 reads LGHDT; CDR2 reads YNNKEL (reference sequence). In nucleotides, the CDR3 is TGTGCCAGCAGCCAAGCTAGCTCCAGCACAGATACGCAGTATTTT. Amino acids: CASSQASSSTDTQYF.

The chain uses TRBV30 and TRBJ1-5; D perhaps matches TRBD1 (5 bases). This CDR3 is built from 15 residues. The ends were cut back, 3 bases at V and 2 bases at J, with 14 bases in the middle. The germline V gene has CDR1 GTSNPN and CDR2 SVGIG (reference sequence). The CDR3 DNA is TGTGCCTGGAGGTCGCCAGGGTTAGGCAATCAGCCCCAGCATTTT. Amino acid sequence: CAWRSPGLGNQPQHF.

The chain employs TRBV5-1 and TRBJ2-7; the match to TRBD1 covers 10 bases. The germline CDR1 and CDR2 sequences are SGHRS and YFSETQ. The length of the CDR3 is 14 residues. Trimming at V came to 5 bases and at J to 6 bases, leaving 8 bases not matched to a gene. Written as DNA, the CDR3 is TGCGCCAGCAGTACCGGGACAGGGGTCGGCGAGCAGTACTTC. Translated, it gives CASSTGTGVGEQYF.

This clone was seen only once. The CDR3 region is CASSQDPGTGNGYTF. The CDR3 DNA follows: TGCGCCAGCAGCCAAGATCCCGGGACAGGGAATGGCTACACCTTC. The genes are TRBV4-3 and TRBJ1-2, with TRBD1 matching over 9 bases. CDR3 length: 15 amino acids. The trim removed 0 bases at V and 6 bases at J, leaving 5 bases unmatched. Germline V gene data show CDR1 as LGHNA and CDR2 as YSLEER.

The J gene is TRBJ1-5, the V gene TRBV7-2; a weak D match, TRBD1 (5 bases). The CDR3 is 16 amino acids. Germline values: CDR1 SGHTA, CDR2 FQGNSA. V gave up 0 bases and J gave up 7 bases, with 16 bases separating them. The CDR3 DNA follows: TGTGCCAGCAGCTTAGCCCCTGGGGCAGTGGGCCAGCCCCAGCATTTT. Amino acid sequence: CASSLAPGAVGQPQHF.

The V gene is TRBV6-4, the J gene TRBJ1-2, with D hard to call. This CDR3 is built from 16 residues. Trimming shortened V by 7 bases and J by 5 bases, and 23 bases separated the two germline ends. Germline CDR1 is MRHNA and CDR2 is SNTAGT. The CDR3 is CASKVSANSPNYGYTF. CDR3 nucleotides: TGTGCCAGCAAAGTCTCTGCGAACTCCCCAAATTATGGCTACACCTTC.

The chain couples TRBV9 to TRBJ1-1; D perhaps matches TRBD1 (5 bases). In germline, CDR1 is SGDLS, CDR2 YYNGEE. V shed 3 bases and J shed 2 bases, with 14 bases lying between them. This CDR3 spans 15 amino acids. CDR3 loop: CASSAEQDTNTEAFF. The CDR3 bases are TGTGCCAGCAGCGCGGAACAGGACACAAACACTGAAGCTTTCTTT.

The gene calls are TRBV9 and TRBJ1-2, with D tentatively TRBD1 (5 bases). This CDR3 is 16 amino acids long. V shed 3 bases and J shed 0 bases, with 15 bases lying between them. Germline V lookup: CDR1 SGDLS, CDR2 YYNGEE. The CDR3 is CASSDPGGRANYGYTF. The CDR3 DNA follows: TGTGCCAGCAGCGACCCCGGGGGACGGGCTAACTATGGCTACACCTTC.

This sequence joins TRBV15 and TRBJ2-4; weak D call: TRBD2 (7 bases). CDR1 and CDR2 (germline): LNHNV, YYDKDF (reference sequence). The CDR3 contains 16 residues. V shed 6 bases and J shed 0 bases, with 15 bases lying between them. The DNA of the CDR3 is TGTGCCACCAGTCGGGGGGCCGACCTAGCCAAAAACATTCAGTACTTC. Translated, it gives CATSRGADLAKNIQYF.

The V gene is TRBV27, the J gene TRBJ1-2; D call uncertain. Germline V gene data show CDR1 as MNHEY and CDR2 as SMNVEV (reference sequence). This CDR3 is 13 amino acids long. V gave up 3 bases and J gave up 2 bases, with 7 bases separating them. The CDR3 DNA is TGTGCCAGCAGTTTCGGAGCCAACTATGGCTACACCTTC. Encoded protein: CASSFGANYGYTF.

This clone was detected a few times. The CDR3 sequence is CASSLLAGHISDEQFF. CDR3 nucleotides: TGTGCCAGCAGCTTGCTAGCGGGCCATATATCGGATGAGCAGTTCTTC. The chain has TRBV6-2 or TRBV6-3 and TRBJ2-1; 8 nucleotides line up with TRBD2. Trimming at V came to 6 bases and at J to 8 bases, leaving 15 bases not matched to a gene. Germline loops: CDR1 MNHEY, CDR2 SVGEGT. The CDR3 extends over 16 amino acids.

This chain joins TRBV28 and TRBJ1-1; D is perhaps TRBD1 (5 bases). The germline V and J ends were trimmed by 5 bases and 4 bases, with 14 bases remaining between them. The CDR3 spans 14 residues. The V gene's germline CDR1 is MDHEN and CDR2 SYDVKM. CDR3 DNA sequence: TGTGCCAGCAGTGGGGACTCGGGGGGCACTGAAGCTTTCTTT. Its protein product is CASSGDSGGTEAFF. The variable domain in full, completed from reference TRBV28 and TRBJ1-1, reads DVKVTQSSRYLVKRTGEKVFLECVQDMDHENMFWYRQDPGLGLRLIYFSYDVKMKEKGDIPEGYSVSREKKERFSLILESASTNQTSMYLCASSGDSGGTEAFFGQGTRLTVV.

The chain uses TRBV4-1 and TRBJ1-3; D may be TRBD1 (5 bases). Trimming took off 1 base at V and 4 bases at J, with 23 bases between the two ends. There are 19 residues in the CDR3. CDR1 and CDR2 from the germline V gene are MGHRA and YSYEKL. CDR3 in amino acids: CASSQGAGKTGRGGNTIYF. The CDR3, as DNA: TGCGCCAGCAGCCAAGGGGCAGGGAAAACCGGGAGGGGAGGAAACACCATATATTTT.

The chain recombines TRBV5-1 with TRBJ2-3, with a tentative D call TRBD2 (5 bases). CDR1 is SGHRS and CDR2 is YFSETQ in the germline V gene. CDR3 length equals 14 residues. Trimming took 2 bases from V and 1 from J, leaving 8 bases between them. This chain's CDR3 is CASSLNGGTDTQYF. The CDR3 DNA follows: TGCGCCAGCAGCTTAAACGGGGGCACAGATACGCAGTATTTT. Variable domain in full (rest from reference TRBV5-1 and TRBJ2-3): KAGVTQTPRYLIKTRGQQVTLSCSPISGHRSVSWYQQTPGQGLQFLFEYFSETQRNKGNFPGRFSGRQFSNSRSEMNVSTLELGDSALYLCASSLNGGTDTQYFGPGTRLTVL.

A remark on this clone: The junction departs from germline at one end; a sequencing error may be responsible. The chain uses TRBV6-2 or TRBV6-3 and TRBJ2-7; TRBD1 matches 10 bases. This CDR3 contains 11 residues. Germline V CDR1 and CDR2: MNHEY, SVGEGT. The CDR3 protein is CASSPAGTGDF. CDR3 DNA sequence: TGTGCCAGCAGCCCGGCCGGGACAGGGGACTTC.

A single count supports this clone. CDR3 residues: CASSLGTSGGYNEQFF. Written as DNA, the CDR3 is TGTGCCAGCAGTTTGGGGACTAGCGGGGGCTACAATGAGCAGTTCTTC. The chain carries TRBV28 and TRBJ2-1; 14 nucleotides align to TRBD2. Germline loops: CDR1 MDHEN, CDR2 SYDVKM. The CDR3 has 16 residues. Trimming at V came to 3 bases and at J to 3 bases, leaving 1 base not matched to a gene.

This clone has just a few counts. The chain employs TRBV28 and TRBJ1-2; D gene unclear. The CDR3 sequence is 15 residues long. Trimming cost V 3 bases and J 2 bases, with 13 bases left between them. The germline V gene encodes CDR1 MDHEN and CDR2 SYDVKM. CDR3 sequence reads: CASSFPLSQNYGYTF. CDR3 DNA sequence: TGTGCCAGCAGTTTCCCTTTAAGCCAAAACTATGGCTACACCTTC.

The rearrangement uses TRBV30 and TRBJ2-5; D gene unclear. The germline CDR1 and CDR2 sequences are GTSNPN and SVGIG (reference sequence). The ends were cut back, 2 bases at V and 5 bases at J, with 9 bases in the middle. The CDR3 covers 12 residues. CDR3 region: CAWSFGGETQYF. The CDR3 DNA reads TGTGCCTGGAGTTTTGGCGGCGAGACCCAGTACTTC.

This clone was picked up one time. CDR3 DNA: TGTGCCAGTTACAGGGGGCAAGAGACCCAGTACTTC. Protein sequence: CASYRGQETQYF. The chain carries TRBV6-5 and TRBJ2-5; the match to TRBD1 covers 8 bases. With V trimmed by 9 bases and J by 2 bases, 2 bases remained unmatched. The CDR3 is 12 amino acids. Germline values: CDR1 MNHEY, CDR2 SVGAGI.

The chain combines TRBV7-6 with TRBJ2-7; 8 nucleotides match TRBD1. The J segment lost 0 bases and the V segment lost 6 bases, leaving 10 bases of the junction unmatched. The CDR3 has 16 amino acids. Germline loops: CDR1 SGHVS, CDR2 FNYEAQ. The CDR3 DNA sequence: TGTGCCAGCAGTTCATTCCTAGGACAGGGCTCCTACGAGCAGTACTTC. Amino acid sequence: CASSSFLGQGSYEQYF.

The chain combines TRBV3-1 (or the pseudogene TRBV3-2) with TRBJ2-3; TRBD2 might be the D (5 bases). The germline CDR1 and CDR2 sequences are LGHDT and YNNKEL (reference sequence). This CDR3 spans 14 amino acids. Trimming left V 4 bases short and J 6 bases short, with 14 bases between. This CDR3 is CASSPLTSSDTQYF. The CDR3 nucleotides read TGTGCCAGCAGCCCCCTTACTAGTTCTGATACGCAGTATTTT.

This clone was detected only a few times. The V and J genes are TRBV29-1 and TRBJ1-5, with D possibly being TRBD1 (6 bases). V was trimmed by 6 bases and J by 4 bases, leaving 10 bases between them. The CDR3 runs 12 residues. Germline values: CDR1 SQVTM, CDR2 ANQGSEA. DNA of the CDR3: TGCAGCGTAGGGGACAATAATCAGCCCCAGCATTTT. Translated, it gives CSVGDNNQPQHF.

The chain combines TRBV24-1 with TRBJ1-2; tentative D call: TRBD1 (6 bases). This CDR3 is built from 12 residues. Germline V CDR1 and CDR2: KGHDR, SFDVKD. V lost 7 bases and J 8 bases, leaving 13 bases between the germline ends. DNA for the CDR3: TGTGCCACCAGCCCGGACAGTGTGGGCTACACCTTC. This gives the protein CATSPDSVGYTF.

The rearrangement joins TRBV28 to TRBJ1-6, with 8 bases identical to TRBD1. Germline-derived CDR1 and CDR2 are MDHEN and SYDVKM. J lost 7 bases, V lost 8 bases, and 4 bases had no gene match. The CDR3 runs to 13 residues. The CDR3, as DNA: TGTGCCAGCGGACAGGGTAACAATTCACCCCTCCACTTT. Its translation is CASGQGNNSPLHF.

V is TRBV11-2 and J is TRBJ1-1; 8 nucleotides match TRBD1. The CDR3 loop spans 18 amino acids. Losses at the gene ends were 3 bases for V and 6 bases for J; bases not matched to a gene: 18. The germline CDR1 and CDR2 sequences are SGHAT and FQNNGV. The chain's CDR3 is CASSLLGRGRRGYAEAFF. The CDR3 DNA reads TGTGCCAGCAGCTTGTTGGGCAGGGGGCGGAGAGGGTACGCTGAAGCTTTCTTT.

The rearrangement links TRBV5-6 to TRBJ1-1; D remains unclear. In germline, CDR1 is SGHDT, CDR2 YYEEEE. V lost 5 bases and J lost 4, with 9 bases in between. This CDR3 contains 12 residues. This CDR3 reads CASSREATEAFF. The CDR3 nucleotides are TGTGCCAGCAGTAGAGAGGCCACTGAAGCTTTCTTT. Looking up the rest from reference TRBV5-6 and TRBJ1-1 gives the full variable domain: DAGVTQSPTHLIKTRGQQVTLRCSPKSGHDTVSWYQQALGQGPQFIFQYYEEEERQRGNFPDRFSGHQFPNYSSELNVNALLLGDSALYLCASSREATEAFFGQGTRLTVV.

The chain couples TRBV6-5 to TRBJ2-7; D remains unclear. Germline V gene sequence: CDR1 MNHEY, CDR2 SVGAGI. The CDR3 runs to 13 residues. Trimming left V 6 bases short and J 6 bases short, with 15 bases between. DNA of the CDR3: TGTGCCAGCAGCTCTCCTAGATCATTCGAGCAGTACTTC. The encoded protein is CASSSPRSFEQYF.

This chain links TRBV14 with TRBJ2-1; 11 bases are shared with TRBD2. CDR1 is SGHDN, CDR2 FVKESK, per germline. This CDR3 is built from 16 residues. The ends lost 2 bases at V and 4 bases at J; junction bases unmatched: 4. The CDR3 loop reads CASSQPGLADYNEQFF. CDR3 DNA sequence: TGTGCCAGCAGCCAACCGGGACTAGCGGATTACAATGAGCAGTTCTTC.

V usage is TRBV3-1 (or the pseudogene TRBV3-2) and J usage is TRBJ2-1; 13 nucleotides align to TRBD2. The germline V gene has CDR1 LGHDT and CDR2 YNNKEL (reference sequence). The CDR3 contains 16 residues. Unmatched junction bases numbered 2, after V lost 4 bases and J lost 2 bases. This CDR3 is CASSRTSGGPYNEQFF. The CDR3 DNA sequence: TGTGCCAGCAGCCGGACTAGCGGGGGACCCTACAATGAGCAGTTCTTC.

This clone was recorded a few times. The chain links TRBV19 to TRBJ2-1, with TRBD1 as a possible D gene (6 bases). CDR3 length equals 16 residues. Germline V gene lookup returns CDR1 LNHDA and CDR2 SQIVND (reference sequence). V shed 7 bases and J shed 1 base, with 17 bases lying between them. In DNA, the CDR3 is TGTGCCAGTAACCGAAACACAGGGTTATCCTACAATGAGCAGTTCTTC. It is translated as CASNRNTGLSYNEQFF.